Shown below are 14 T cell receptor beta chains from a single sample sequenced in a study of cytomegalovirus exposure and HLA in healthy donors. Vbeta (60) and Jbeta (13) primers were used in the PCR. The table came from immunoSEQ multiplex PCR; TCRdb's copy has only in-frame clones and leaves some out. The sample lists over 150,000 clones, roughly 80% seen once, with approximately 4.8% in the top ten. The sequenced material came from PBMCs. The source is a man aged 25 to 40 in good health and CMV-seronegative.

CDR3 in DNA: TGTGCCACCAGCAGAGATTTGACTCCCCTTGAGCAGTTCTTC. Its protein is CATSRDLTPLEQFF. This chain joins TRBV15 and TRBJ2-1, with D uncertain. Germline lookup yields CDR1 LNHNV and CDR2 YYDKDF (reference sequence). With 0 bases removed from V and 9 bases from J, the gap between germline ends came to 12 bases. The CDR3 spans 14 residues.

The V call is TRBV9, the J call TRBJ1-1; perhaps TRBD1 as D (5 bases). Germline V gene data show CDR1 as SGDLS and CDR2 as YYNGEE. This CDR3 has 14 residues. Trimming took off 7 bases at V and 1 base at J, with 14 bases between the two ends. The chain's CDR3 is CASSGGGQNTEAFF. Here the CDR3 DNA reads TGTGCCAGCTCTGGGGGAGGACAGAACACTGAAGCTTTCTTT.

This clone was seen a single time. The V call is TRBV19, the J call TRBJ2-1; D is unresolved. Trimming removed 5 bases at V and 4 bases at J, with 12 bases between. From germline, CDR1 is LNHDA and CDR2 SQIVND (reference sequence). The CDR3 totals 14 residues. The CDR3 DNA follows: TGTGCCAGTAGTGAGCGTGCCGGATACAATGAGCAGTTCTTC. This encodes CASSERAGYNEQFF.

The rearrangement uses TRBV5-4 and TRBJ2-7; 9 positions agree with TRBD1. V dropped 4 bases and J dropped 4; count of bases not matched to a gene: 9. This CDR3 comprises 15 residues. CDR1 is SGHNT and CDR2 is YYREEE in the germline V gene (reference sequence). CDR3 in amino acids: CASSTRDRVNYEQYF. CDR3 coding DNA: TGTGCCAGCAGCACACGGGACAGGGTGAATTACGAGCAGTACTTC.

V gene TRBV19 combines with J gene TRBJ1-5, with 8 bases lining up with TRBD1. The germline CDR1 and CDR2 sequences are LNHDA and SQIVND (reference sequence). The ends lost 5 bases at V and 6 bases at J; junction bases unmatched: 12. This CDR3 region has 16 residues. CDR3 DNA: TGTGCCAGTAGTTTTCCCGGGACAGGACCGACTCAGCCCCAGCATTTT. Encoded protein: CASSFPGTGPTQPQHF.

DNA of the CDR3: TGTGCCAGCAGCCCTCAATTTCTAGCGGCCACTGAGCAGTTCTTC. This codes for CASSPQFLAATEQFF. The rearrangement links TRBV9 to TRBJ2-1, with 7 bases fitting TRBD2. V dropped 4 bases and J dropped 9; count of bases not matched to a gene: 13. This CDR3 spans 15 amino acids. Germline values: CDR1 SGDLS, CDR2 YYNGEE.

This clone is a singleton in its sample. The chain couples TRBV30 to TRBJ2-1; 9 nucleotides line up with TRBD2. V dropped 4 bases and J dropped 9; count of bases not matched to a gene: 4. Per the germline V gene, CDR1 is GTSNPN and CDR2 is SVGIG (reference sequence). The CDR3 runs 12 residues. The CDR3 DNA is TGTGCCTGGACTAGCGGGGCCAGTGAGCAGTTCTTC. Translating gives CAWTSGASEQFF.

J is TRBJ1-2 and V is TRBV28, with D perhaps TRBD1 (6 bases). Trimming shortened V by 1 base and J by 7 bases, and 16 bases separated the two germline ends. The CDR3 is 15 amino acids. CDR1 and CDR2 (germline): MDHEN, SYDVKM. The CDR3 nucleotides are TGTGCCAGCAGTTTATCACGGGGGGCTGGTAGTGGCTACACCTTC. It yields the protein CASSLSRGAGSGYTF.

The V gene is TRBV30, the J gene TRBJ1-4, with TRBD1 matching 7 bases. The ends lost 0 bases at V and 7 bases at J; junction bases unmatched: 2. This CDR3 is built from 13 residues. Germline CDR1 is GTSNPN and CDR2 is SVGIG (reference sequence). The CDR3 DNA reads TGTGCCTGGAGTGTTCGGACAGGTGAAAAACTGTTTTTT. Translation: CAWSVRTGEKLFF. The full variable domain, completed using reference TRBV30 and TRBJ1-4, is SQTIHQWPATLVQPVGSPLSLECTVEGTSNPNLYWYRQAAGRGLQLLFYSVGIGQISSEVPQNLSASRPQDRQFILSSKKLLLSDSGFYLCAWSVRTGEKLFFGSGTQLSVL.

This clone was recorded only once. CDR3 DNA sequence: TGTGCCAGCAGTTTCGGGACAGACGCTTTTTACGAGCAGTACTTC. Translation: CASSFGTDAFYEQYF. The V and J genes are TRBV27 and TRBJ2-7; 7 bases align to TRBD1. The V segment lost 3 bases and the J segment 4 bases; nucleotides outside the gene matches: 9. Germline-derived CDR1 and CDR2 are MNHEY and SMNVEV (reference sequence). This CDR3 is 15 amino acids long.

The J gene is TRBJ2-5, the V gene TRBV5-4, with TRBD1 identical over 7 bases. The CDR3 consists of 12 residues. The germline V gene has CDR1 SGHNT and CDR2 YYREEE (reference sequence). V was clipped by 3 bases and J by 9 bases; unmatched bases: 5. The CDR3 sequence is CASSSTGNPQYF. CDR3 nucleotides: TGTGCCAGCAGCTCGACAGGGAACCCCCAGTACTTC.

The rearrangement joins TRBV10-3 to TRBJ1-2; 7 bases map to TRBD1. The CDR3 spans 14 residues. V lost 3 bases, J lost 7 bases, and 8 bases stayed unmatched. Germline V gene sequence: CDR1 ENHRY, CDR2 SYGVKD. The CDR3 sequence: CAISDTGELSGYTF. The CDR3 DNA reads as TGTGCCATCAGTGACACAGGGGAGCTATCTGGCTACACCTTC.

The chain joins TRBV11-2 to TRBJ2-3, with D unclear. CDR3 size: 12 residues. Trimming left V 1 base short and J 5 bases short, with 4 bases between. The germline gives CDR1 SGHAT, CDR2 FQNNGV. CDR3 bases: TGTGCCAGCAGCTTAGCACTAGATACGCAGTATTTT. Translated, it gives CASSLALDTQYF.

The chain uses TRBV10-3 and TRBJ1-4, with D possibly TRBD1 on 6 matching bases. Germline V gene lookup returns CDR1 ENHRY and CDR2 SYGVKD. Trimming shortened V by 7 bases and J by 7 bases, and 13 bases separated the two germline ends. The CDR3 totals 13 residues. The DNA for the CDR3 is TGTGCCATCACCAGGGGTGGGGGTGAAAAACTGTTTTTT. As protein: CAITRGGGEKLFF.